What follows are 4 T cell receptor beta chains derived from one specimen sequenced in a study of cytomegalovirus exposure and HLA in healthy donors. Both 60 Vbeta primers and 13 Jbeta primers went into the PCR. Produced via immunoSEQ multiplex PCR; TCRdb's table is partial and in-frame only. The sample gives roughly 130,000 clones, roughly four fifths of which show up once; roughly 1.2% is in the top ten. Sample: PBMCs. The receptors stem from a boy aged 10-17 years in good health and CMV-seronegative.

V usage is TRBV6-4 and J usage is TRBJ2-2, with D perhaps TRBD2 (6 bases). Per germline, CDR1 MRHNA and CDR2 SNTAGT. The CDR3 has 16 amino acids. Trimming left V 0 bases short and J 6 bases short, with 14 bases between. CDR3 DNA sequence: TGTGCCAGCAGTGACTCGTCCCCGGGGGTGGCCGGGGAGCTGTTTTTT. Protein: CASSDSSPGVAGELFF.

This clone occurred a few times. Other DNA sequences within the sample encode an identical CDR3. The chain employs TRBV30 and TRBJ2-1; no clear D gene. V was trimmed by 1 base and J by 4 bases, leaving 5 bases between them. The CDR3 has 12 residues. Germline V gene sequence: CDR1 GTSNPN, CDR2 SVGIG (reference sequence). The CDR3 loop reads CAWSAGYNEQFF. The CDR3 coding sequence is TGTGCCTGGAGTGCCGGGTACAATGAGCAGTTCTTC.

The CDR3 DNA is TGTGCCTGGAGCTCGATGGCGGGGTCCAACACAGATACGCAGTATTTT. Translated, it gives CAWSSMAGSNTDTQYF. This chain joins TRBV30 and TRBJ2-3; tentatively, D is TRBD2 (6 bases). The CDR3 sequence is 16 residues long. Germline CDR1 is GTSNPN and CDR2 is SVGIG (reference sequence). The ends were cut back, 3 bases at V and 2 bases at J, with 18 bases in the middle.

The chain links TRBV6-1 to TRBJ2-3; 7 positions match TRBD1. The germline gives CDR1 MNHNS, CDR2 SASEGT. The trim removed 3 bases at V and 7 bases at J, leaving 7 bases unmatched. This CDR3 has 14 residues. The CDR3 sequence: CASSDGRGLYTQYF. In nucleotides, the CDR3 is TGTGCCAGCAGTGATGGAAGGGGGCTATATACGCAGTATTTT.